The TCR beta chain described here comes from a study of OX40 agonist ivuxolimab in advanced cancers. Study in general: The patients received ivuxolimab by intravenous route every 2 weeks at 0.01 to 10 mg/kg. A partial response was reached by three patients: one with hepatocellular carcinoma and two with cutaneous melanoma.

Sequencing was performed with immunoSEQ multiplex PCR; in TCRdb, only in-frame clones are kept and a portion is missing. This table has about 7,300 clones, over 75% appearing once. A remark on this clone: Its antigen is undetermined.

Study-wide findings and caveats: At 0.1 to 3.0 mg/kg and by week 6, CD4+ and CD8+ T cells in the blood had expanded clonally. Some of the nonresponding patients also showed low levels of normalized T-cell clonal expansion.

This sample comprised CD4+ or CD8+ T cells sorted from blood, obtained in a trial of the OX40 agonist ivuxolimab. The source is an adult with an advanced solid tumor such as melanoma, head and neck, liver or kidney cancer.

CDR3 sequence (DNA): TGTGCCAGCAGTGTCGGGACAGATTCTGGAAACACCATATATTTT. Its translation: CASSVGTDSGNTIYF. The genes are TRBV6-1 and TRBJ1-3; TRBD1 aligns across 7 bases. CDR1 and CDR2 (germline): MNHNS, SASEGT. Trimming at V came to 4 bases and at J to 1 base, leaving 4 bases not matched to a gene. This CDR3 comprises 15 residues.